These T cell receptor beta chains were read from a single sample in a study of T cell repertoires in cytomegalovirus infection. TCRdb passed the reads through MiXCR, listing each CDR3 protein once. This table holds roughly 180,000 distinct CDR3 sequences, 28% found once. Sequenced: PBMCs. The receptors were sampled from a human donor in good health (CMV status not recorded). Some clones in this sample may be carry-over from other donors' samples. Each CDR3 is given without its conserved first and last residue.

v_call	j_call	cdr3_aa
TRBV3-1	TRBJ2-3	ASSQSFRDIKY
TRBV7-9	TRBJ1-1	ASSPGTGRGFGEAF
TRBV4-1	TRBJ2-1	ASSQEESGWMGYNEQF
TRBV7-3	TRBJ2-3	ASSNLGAQDTQY
TRBV19	TRBJ2-6	ASSIGGLGANVLT
TRBV10-3	TRBJ2-6	AIRAGLSSGANVLT
TRBV6-5	TRBJ2-1	ASSYWGSRGVYNEQF
TRBV6-4	TRBJ2-1	ANSTSGGGTYNEQF
TRBV7-3	TRBJ1-1	ASSLLYNTEAF
TRBV6-6	TRBJ2-5	ASSYVETQY
TRBV29-1	TRBJ2-5	SVEDPGGKETQY
TRBV14	TRBJ2-5	ASSNVAGAEETQY
TRBV5-3	TRBJ2-1	ASRPAGLDRGNEQF
TRBV12-3/TRBV12-4	TRBJ1-4	ASSLQTGGNEKLF
TRBV6-2/TRBV6-3	TRBJ2-7	ASSSPLGGGTYRDEQY
TRBV5-6	TRBJ1-2	ASSLGPRGYT
TRBV27	TRBJ2-5	ASSLSGGGAGTQY
TRBV5-1	TRBJ1-1	ASSTGTVGARNTEAF
TRBV7-3	TRBJ1-1	ASSSGTEAF
TRBV5-4	TRBJ2-3	ASTTGGGVSTDTQY
TRBV5-1	TRBJ1-4	ASSSDSGVEKLF
TRBV12-3/TRBV12-4	TRBJ2-3	ASSPDGRGREY
TRBV6-6	TRBJ1-1	ASSYPPGGNTEAF
TRBV10-1	TRBJ2-1	ASSEPSTGSNEQF
TRBV3-1	TRBJ1-1	ASSYPSTGGTEAF
TRBV3-1	TRBJ1-1	ASSQERRAGPNTEAF
TRBV14	TRBJ1-1	ASSQDGGGAEAF
TRBV7-6	TRBJ1-2	ASSPSGYGYT
TRBV7-2	TRBJ1-6	ASSFDSYNSPLH
TRBV7-9	TRBJ2-3	ASSPKGTDTQY
TRBV7-7	TRBJ2-7	ASSLAHGQTYEQY
TRBV7-6	TRBJ1-3	ASSPGQVSGNTIY
TRBV10-2	TRBJ1-2	ASSPRLSGTEDGYT
TRBV7-2	TRBJ1-5	ASSRIRDSPYSNQPQH
TRBV19	TRBJ1-1	ASSIQGTRDTEAF
TRBV29-1	TRBJ2-6	SVENEGGSSGANVLT
TRBV19	TRBJ2-7	ASSIGGGGSSYEQY
TRBV7-9	TRBJ1-5	ASSLMNNQPQH
TRBV7-2	TRBJ1-4	ASSFGQGPGISEKLF
TRBV19	TRBJ1-1	ASGEQGARNTEAF
TRBV12-3/TRBV12-4	TRBJ2-7	ASSSGTGRVNEQY
TRBV7-2	TRBJ2-1	ASSLRGGSYNEQF
TRBV6-2/TRBV6-3	TRBJ2-1	ASSYQWTIPRGEQF
TRBV12-3/TRBV12-4	TRBJ1-1	ASSFRDRGRIPTEAF
TRBV19	TRBJ2-2	ASSGKGQNTGELF
TRBV6-1	TRBJ2-7	ASSLRQRNEQY
TRBV20-1	TRBJ2-5	SGGTSGVVGETQY
TRBV7-6	TRBJ1-2	ASSLPAGRARGYT
TRBV6-4	TRBJ2-1	ASSDSPGGNRF
TRBV15	TRBJ2-7	ATSAPGTTRDYEQY
TRBV6-6	TRBJ1-1	ASSEGLMNTEAF